The clone carrying this TCR beta chain was seen at least ten times. Antigen specificity is unknown. Unique molecular identifiers tagged the TCRbeta library. TCRdb itself ran the PCR reads through MiXCR, one entry per CDR3 protein. The data hold about 280,000 distinct CDR3 sequences, with roughly 12% observed a single time. The data are from a study of T-cell reconstitution after alpha-beta-depleted transplantation in children. Study findings and constraints: In some patients, recipient T cells and intrathymic progenitors surviving conditioning explained high day-60 diversity. Two months or so post-transplant, alpha-beta T cells reportedly derived from several hundred expanded graft clones. From newly produced T cells came most of the T-cell counts and diversity one year after transplant.

CDR1 and CDR2 from the germline V gene are MNHNS and SASEGT. The CDR3 contains 14 residues. Trimming pared 2 bases from V and 6 bases from J, leaving 12 bases between. The sequencing used peripheral blood, collected 180 days after TCRalphabeta/CD19-depleted stem cell transplant. The gene calls are TRBV6-1 and TRBJ2-3; D gene unclear. The receptor comes from a male patient between 2 and 10 years old who had a stem cell transplant for chronic granulomatous disease, so the T cells may come from the graft donor. The CDR3 here is CASSEIGHYDTQYF. The CDR3 bases are TGTGCCAGCAGTGAAATCGGTCATTATGATACGCAGTATTTT.